This entry describes one T cell receptor beta chain. What antigen it recognizes has not been identified. Per-nucleotide qualities are absent, and no much larger clonotype sits a single base away. This record comes from a study of CD8+CD57+ T cells in acquired aplastic anemia listed by TCRdb under 2018. Broadly, across the study: On average, sorted CD4+ and CD8+ cells yielded 3.2 ug of extracted DNA, with a range of roughly 0.19 to 27.4 ug. CD8+CD57+ expansion was defined as a frequency above the mean frequency observed in healthy subjects.

Profiling of TCR beta VDJ combinations and CDR3 sequences used genomic DNA as the template. An Illumina HiSeq 2000 was used for TCR repertoire sequencing. Concerning the study's data processing: TRBV/TRBJ rearrangement plots, CDR3 size and DJ length profiles, and Simpson's diversity index were used to assess repertoires. Whichever DNA sequence was most abundant in the deep sequencing data was defined as the immunodominant clone. CDR3 amino acid sequences were screened for sharing across subjects and compared with published repertoires and the VDJdb database. TCRdb ran its own pipeline on the public reads, namely fastp trimming at Q25 and MiXCR clone calling, and kept in-frame beta chains. Each CDR3 protein gets just one entry, which takes the most common genes and DNA from the rows behind it. The V and J calls were not made by the authors but by TCRdb's processing. Recorded for this sample are about 160,000 distinct CDR3 sequences; around 48% of them occurred a single time. Approximately 3% of the sample is in the top ten clones.

Broader findings and caveats from the paper: CD8+ Simpson's diversity did not differ significantly between patients and healthy controls (P=0.060). Although around 30 CD8+ CDR3 sequences were shared by patients and controls, these sequences appeared highly expressed in patients and within the immunodominant clones of patients.

Patients chosen for sequencing had shown expansion of CD8+CD57+ cells by flow cytometry. All patients had severe acquired aplastic anemia diagnosed by International Study of Aplastic Anemia and Agranulocytosis and Camitta criteria. Patients had received no therapy at the time of blood sampling. TCR repertoires of sorted CD4+ and CD8+ blood T cells from severe aplastic anemia patients and healthy subjects were deep-sequenced in the study. Patients were enrolled under clinicaltrials.gov protocols 00001620, 01623167, 00001397, 00071045, 00081523 and 00961064 in the USA. Ficoll-Paque density gradient centrifugation was used to isolate peripheral blood mononuclear cells. CD4+ and CD8+ T cells were sorted by FACS or magnetic beads before DNA extraction. In the germline V gene, CDR1 corresponds to LGHNA and CDR2 to YNFKEQ. The CDR3 contains 16 residues, cysteine and phenylalanine counted. Just CDR3 DNA is preserved here, 48 bases in frame from base 1. Here V drops 1 base and J drops 7 bases, and the junction holds 5 bases not matched to any gene.

The chain uses TRBV4-2 and TRBJ1-6, and TRBD1 matches 9 of the central bases. The source material was sorted CD4+, CD8+, or CD8+CD57+ T cells (not recorded which) from PBMCs. The clonotype comes from a human donor with aplastic anemia. CDR3 loop: CASSQGTGAENSPLHF. The sequence in DNA is TGTGCCAGCAGCCAAGGGACAGGGGCTGAGAATTCACCCCTCCACTTT.